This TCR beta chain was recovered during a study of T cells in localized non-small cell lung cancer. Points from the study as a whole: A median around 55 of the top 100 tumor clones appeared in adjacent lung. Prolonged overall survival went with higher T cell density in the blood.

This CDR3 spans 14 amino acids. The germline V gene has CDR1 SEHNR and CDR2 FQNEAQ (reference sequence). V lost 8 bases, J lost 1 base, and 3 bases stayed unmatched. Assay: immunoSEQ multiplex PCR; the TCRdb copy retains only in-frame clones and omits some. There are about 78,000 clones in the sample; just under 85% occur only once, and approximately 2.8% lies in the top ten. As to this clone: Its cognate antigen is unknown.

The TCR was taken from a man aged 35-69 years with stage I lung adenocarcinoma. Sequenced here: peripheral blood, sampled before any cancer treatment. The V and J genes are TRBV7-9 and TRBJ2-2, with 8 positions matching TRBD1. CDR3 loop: CASRGTGNTGELFF. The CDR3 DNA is TGTGCCAGCCGCGGGACAGGGAACACCGGGGAGCTGTTTTTT.